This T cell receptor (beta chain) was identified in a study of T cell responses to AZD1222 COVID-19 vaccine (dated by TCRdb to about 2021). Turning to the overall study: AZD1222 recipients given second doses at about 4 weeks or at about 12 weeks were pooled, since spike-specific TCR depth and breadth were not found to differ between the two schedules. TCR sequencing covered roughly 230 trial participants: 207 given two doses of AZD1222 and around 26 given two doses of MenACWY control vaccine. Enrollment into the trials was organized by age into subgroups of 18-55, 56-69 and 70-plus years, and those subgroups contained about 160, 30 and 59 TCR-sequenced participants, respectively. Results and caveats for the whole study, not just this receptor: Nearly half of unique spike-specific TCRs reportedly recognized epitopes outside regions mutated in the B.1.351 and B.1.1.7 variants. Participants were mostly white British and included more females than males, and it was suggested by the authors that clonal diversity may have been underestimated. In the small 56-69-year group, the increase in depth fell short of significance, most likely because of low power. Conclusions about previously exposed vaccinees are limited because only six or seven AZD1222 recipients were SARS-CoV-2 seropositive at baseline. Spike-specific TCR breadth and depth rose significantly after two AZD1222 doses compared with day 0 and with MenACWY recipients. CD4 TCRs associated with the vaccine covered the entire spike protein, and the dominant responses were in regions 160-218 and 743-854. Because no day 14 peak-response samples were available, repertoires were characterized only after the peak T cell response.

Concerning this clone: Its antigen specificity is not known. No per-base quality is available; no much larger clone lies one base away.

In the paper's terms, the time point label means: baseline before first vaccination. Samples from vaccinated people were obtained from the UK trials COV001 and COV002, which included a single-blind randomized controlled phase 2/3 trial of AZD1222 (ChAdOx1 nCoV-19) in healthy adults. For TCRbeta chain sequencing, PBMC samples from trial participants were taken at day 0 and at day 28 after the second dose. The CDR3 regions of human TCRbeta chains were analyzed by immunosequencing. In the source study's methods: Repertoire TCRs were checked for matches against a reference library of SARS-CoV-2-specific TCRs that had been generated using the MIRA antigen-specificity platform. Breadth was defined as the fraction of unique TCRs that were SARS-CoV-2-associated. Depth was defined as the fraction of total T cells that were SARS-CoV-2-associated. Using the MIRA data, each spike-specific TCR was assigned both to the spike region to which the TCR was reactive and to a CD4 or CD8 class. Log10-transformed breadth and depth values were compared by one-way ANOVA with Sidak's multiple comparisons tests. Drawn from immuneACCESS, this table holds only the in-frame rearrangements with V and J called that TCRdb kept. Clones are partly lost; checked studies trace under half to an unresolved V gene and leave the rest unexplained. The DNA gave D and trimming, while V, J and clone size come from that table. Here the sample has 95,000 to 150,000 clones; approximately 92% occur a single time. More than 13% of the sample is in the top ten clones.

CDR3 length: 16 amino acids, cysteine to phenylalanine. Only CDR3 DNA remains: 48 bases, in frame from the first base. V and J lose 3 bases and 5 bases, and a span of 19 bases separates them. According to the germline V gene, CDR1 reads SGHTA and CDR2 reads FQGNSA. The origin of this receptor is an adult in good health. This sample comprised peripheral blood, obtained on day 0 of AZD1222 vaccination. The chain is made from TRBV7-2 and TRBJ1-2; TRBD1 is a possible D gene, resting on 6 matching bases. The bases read TGTGCCAGCAGCTTGGAGGCAGGGGTTCCGAAATATGGCTACACCTTC. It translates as CASSLEAGVPKYGYTF.